The clone carrying this T cell receptor (beta chain) was seen more than once but under ten times. No antigen is known for it. The sample is drawn from a study of naive and memory T cell subsets. Regarding the study as a whole: Potentially, T cell activation and differentiation skew this RNA-based measurement.

CDR1 and CDR2 (germline): MNHNS, SASEGT. V lost 6 bases and J 8 bases, leaving 17 bases between the germline ends. CDR3 length equals 14 residues. The SP2 primer and nested alpha and beta constant region primers amplified ligated cDNA in four rounds. TCRdb itself ran the 5' RACE reads through MiXCR, one entry per CDR3 protein. The profile shows 57,000 or so distinct CDR3 sequences, around 7.7% of them singletons. A UMI-containing oligonucleotide was joined by 3' ligation to the TCR cDNA template. Adult healthy volunteers gave 2.5 ml peripheral blood for whole-blood RNA. This receptor was obtained from a male donor in good health. The rearrangement links TRBV6-1 to TRBJ2-4, with D perhaps given as TRBD1 or TRBD2 (5 bases each). The CDR3 loop reads CASRMQGESDIQYF. The CDR3 coding sequence is TGTGCCAGCAGAATGCAGGGAGAGTCGGACATTCAGTACTTC.